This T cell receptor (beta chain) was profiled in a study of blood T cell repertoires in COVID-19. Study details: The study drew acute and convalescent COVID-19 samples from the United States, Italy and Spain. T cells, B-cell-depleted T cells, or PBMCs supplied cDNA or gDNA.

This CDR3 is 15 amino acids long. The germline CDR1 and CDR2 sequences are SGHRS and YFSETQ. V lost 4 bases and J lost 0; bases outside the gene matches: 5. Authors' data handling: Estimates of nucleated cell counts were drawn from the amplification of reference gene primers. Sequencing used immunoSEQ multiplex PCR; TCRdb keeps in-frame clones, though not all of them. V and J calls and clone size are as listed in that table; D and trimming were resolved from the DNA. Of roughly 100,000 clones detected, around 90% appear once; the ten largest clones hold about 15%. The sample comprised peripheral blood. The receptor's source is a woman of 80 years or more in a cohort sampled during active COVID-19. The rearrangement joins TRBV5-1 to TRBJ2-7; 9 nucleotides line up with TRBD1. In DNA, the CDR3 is TGCGCCAGCAGCCCCCGGACAGGGGACTCCTACGAGCAGTACTTC. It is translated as CASSPRTGDSYEQYF. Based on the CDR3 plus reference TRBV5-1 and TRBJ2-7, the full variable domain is KAGVTQTPRYLIKTRGQQVTLSCSPISGHRSVSWYQQTPGQGLQFLFEYFSETQRNKGNFPGRFSGRQFSNSRSEMNVSTLELGDSALYLCASSPRTGDSYEQYFGPGTRLTVT.